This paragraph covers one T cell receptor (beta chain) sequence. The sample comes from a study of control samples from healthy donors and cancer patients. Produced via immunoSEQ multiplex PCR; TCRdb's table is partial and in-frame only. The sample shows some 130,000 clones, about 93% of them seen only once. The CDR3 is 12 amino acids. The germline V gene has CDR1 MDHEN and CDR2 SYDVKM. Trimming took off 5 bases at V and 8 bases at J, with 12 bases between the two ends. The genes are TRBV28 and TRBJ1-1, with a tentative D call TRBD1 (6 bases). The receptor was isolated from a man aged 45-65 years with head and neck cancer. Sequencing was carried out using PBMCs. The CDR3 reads CASSRRGREAFF. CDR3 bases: TGTGCCAGCAGTCGCAGGGGACGAGAAGCTTTCTTT.